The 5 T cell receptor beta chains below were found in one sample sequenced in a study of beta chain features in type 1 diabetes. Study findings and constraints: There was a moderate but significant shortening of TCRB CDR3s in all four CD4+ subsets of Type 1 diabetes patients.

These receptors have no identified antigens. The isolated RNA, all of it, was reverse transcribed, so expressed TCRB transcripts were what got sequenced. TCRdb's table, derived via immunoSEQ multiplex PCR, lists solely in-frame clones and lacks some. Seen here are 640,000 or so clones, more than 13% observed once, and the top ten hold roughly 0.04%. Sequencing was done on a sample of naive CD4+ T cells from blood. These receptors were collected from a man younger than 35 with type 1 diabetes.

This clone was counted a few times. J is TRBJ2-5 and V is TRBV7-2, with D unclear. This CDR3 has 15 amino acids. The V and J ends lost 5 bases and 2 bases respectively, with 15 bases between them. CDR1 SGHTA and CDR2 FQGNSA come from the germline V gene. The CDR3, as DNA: TGTGCCAGCAGCCCCCAGGCAGCAGCTCAAGAGACCCAGTACTTC. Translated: CASSPQAAAQETQYF.

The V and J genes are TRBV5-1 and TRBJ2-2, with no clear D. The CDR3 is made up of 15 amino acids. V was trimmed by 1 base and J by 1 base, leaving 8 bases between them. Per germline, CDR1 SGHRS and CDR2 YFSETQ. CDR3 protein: CASSLTVENTGELFF. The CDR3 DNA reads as TGCGCCAGCAGCTTGACGGTGGAGAACACCGGGGAGCTGTTTTTT.

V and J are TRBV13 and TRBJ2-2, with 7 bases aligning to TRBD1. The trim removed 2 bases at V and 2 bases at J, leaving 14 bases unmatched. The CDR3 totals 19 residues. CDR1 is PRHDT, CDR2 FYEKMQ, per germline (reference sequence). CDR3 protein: CASSLYEKSGQPNTGELFF. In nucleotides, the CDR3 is TGTGCCAGCAGCTTATATGAGAAATCGGGACAGCCAAACACCGGGGAGCTGTTTTTT. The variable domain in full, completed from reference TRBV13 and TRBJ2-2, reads AAGVIQSPRHLIKEKRETATLKCYPIPRHDTVYWYQQGPGQDPQFLISFYEKMQSDKGSIPDRFSAQQFSDYHSELNMSSLELGDSALYFCASSLYEKSGQPNTGELFFGEGSRLTVL.

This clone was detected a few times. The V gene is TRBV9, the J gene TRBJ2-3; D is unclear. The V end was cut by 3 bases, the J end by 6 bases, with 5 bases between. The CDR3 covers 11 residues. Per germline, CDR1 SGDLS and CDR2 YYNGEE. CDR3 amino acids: CASSAQDTQYF. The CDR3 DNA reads TGTGCCAGCAGCGCTCAGGATACGCAGTATTTT. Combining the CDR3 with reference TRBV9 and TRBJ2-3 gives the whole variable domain DSGVTQTPKHLITATGQRVTLRCSPRSGDLSVYWYQQSLDQGLQFLIQYYNGEERAKGNILERFSAQQFPDLHSELNLSSLELGDSALYFCASSAQDTQYFGPGTRLTVL.

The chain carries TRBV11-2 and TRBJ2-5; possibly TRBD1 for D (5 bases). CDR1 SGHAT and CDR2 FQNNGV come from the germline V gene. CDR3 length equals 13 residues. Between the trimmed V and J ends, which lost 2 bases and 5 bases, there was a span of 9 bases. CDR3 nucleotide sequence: TGTGCCAGCAGCTTAAGGGGAACGGAGACCCAGTACTTC. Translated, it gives CASSLRGTETQYF.